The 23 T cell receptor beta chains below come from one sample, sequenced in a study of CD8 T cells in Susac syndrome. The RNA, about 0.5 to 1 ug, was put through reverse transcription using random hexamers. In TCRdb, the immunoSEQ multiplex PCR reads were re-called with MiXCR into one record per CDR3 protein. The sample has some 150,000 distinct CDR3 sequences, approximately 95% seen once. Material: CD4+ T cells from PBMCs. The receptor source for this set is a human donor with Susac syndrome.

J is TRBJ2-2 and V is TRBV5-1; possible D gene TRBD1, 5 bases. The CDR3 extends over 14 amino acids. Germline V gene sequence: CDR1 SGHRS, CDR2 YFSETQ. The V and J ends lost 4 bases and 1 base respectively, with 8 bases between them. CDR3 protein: CASSITGNTGELFF. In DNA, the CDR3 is TGCGCCAGCAGCATTACAGGGAACACCGGGGAGCTGTTTTTT.

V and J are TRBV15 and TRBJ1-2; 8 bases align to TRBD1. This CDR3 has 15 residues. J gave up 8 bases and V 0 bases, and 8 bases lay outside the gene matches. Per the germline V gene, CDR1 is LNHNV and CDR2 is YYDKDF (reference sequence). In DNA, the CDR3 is TGTGCCACCAGCAGAGATACGGCAGGGGGCAGAGGCTACACCTTC. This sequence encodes CATSRDTAGGRGYTF.

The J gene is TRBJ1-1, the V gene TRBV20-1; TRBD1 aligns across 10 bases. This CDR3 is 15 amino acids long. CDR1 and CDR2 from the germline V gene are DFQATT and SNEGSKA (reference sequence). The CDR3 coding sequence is TGCAACACAGACAGGGGGCTTGAGTCCGACACTGAAGCTTTCTTT. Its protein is CNTDRGLESDTEAFF.

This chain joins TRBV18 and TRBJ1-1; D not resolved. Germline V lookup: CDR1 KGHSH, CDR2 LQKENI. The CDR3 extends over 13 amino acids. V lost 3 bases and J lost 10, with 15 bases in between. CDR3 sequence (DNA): TGTGCCAGCTCACCCGTTGTTCGAGAGGGAGCTTTCTTT. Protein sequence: CASSPVVREGAFF.

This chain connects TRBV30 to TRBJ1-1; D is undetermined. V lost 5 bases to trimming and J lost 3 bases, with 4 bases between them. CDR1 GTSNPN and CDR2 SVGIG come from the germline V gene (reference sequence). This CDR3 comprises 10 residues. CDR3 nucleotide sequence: TGTGCCTGGGCATACACTGAAGCTTTCTTT. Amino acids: CAWAYTEAFF.

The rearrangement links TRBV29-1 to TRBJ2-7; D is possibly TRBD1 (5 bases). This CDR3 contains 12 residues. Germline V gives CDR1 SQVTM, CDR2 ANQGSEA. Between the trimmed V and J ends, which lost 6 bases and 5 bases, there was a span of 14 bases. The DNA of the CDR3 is TGCAGCGTGACCAGGGCCACCGACGAGCAGTACTTC. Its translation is CSVTRATDEQYF.

CDR3 protein: CASSSLEGTPKFF. The CDR3 DNA reads TGTGCCAGCAGCTCCCTGGAGGGGACTCCGAAGTTCTTC. This sequence joins TRBV7-9 and TRBJ2-1; tentatively, D is TRBD2 (6 bases). The CDR3 totals 13 residues. Germline-derived CDR1 and CDR2 are SEHNR and FQNEAQ (reference sequence). Deletions cut 4 bases from V and 14 bases from J, with 18 bases between.

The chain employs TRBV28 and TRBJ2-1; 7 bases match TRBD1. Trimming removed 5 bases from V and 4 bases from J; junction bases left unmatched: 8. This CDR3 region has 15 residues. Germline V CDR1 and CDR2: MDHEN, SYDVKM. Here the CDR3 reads CASSLGQEIYNEQFF. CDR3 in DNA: TGTGCCAGCAGTCTCGGACAGGAGATATACAATGAGCAGTTCTTC.

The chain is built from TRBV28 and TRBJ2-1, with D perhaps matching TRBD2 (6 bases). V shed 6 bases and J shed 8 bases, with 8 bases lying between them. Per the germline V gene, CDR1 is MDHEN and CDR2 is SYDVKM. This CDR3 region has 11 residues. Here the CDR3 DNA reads TGTGCCAGCAGGCGGGGCGATGAGCAGTTCTTC. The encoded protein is CASRRGDEQFF.

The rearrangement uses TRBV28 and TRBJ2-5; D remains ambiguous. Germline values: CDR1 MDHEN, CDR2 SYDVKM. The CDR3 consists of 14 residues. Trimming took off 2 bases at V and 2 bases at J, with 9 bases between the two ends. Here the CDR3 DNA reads TGTGCCAGCAGTTTAGTTGGGAAACAAGAGACCCAGTACTTC. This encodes CASSLVGKQETQYF.

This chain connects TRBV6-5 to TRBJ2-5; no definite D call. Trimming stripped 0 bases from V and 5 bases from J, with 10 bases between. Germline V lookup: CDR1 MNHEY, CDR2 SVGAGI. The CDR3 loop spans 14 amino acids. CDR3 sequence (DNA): TGTGCCAGCAGTTACTCGACGTCAAGCGAGACCCAGTACTTC. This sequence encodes CASSYSTSSETQYF.

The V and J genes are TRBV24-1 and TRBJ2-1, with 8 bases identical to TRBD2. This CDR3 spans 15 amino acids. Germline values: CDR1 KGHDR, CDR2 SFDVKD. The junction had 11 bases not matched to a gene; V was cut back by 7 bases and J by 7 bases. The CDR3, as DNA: TGTGCCACCAGCGATAGCGGGACGAGGTGGAATGAGCAGTTCTTC. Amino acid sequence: CATSDSGTRWNEQFF.

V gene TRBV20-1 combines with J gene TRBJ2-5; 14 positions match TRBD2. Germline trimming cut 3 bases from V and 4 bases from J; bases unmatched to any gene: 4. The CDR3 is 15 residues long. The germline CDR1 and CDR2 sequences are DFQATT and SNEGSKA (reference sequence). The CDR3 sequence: CSASRLAGGGETQYF. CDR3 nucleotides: TGCAGTGCTAGTAGACTAGCGGGAGGGGGAGAGACCCAGTACTTC.

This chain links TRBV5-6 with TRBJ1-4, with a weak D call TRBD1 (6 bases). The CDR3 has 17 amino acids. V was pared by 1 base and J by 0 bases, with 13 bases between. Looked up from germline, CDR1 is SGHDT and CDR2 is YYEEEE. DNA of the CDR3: TGTGCCAGCAGCTTGTTCCAAGGGACAACAACTAATGAAAAACTGTTTTTT. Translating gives CASSLFQGTTTNEKLFF.

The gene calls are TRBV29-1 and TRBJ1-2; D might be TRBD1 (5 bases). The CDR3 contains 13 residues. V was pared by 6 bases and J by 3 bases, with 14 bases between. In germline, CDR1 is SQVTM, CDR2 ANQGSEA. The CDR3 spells CSVRGGTYYGYTF. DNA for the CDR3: TGCAGCGTCCGCGGCGGGACCTACTATGGCTACACCTTC.

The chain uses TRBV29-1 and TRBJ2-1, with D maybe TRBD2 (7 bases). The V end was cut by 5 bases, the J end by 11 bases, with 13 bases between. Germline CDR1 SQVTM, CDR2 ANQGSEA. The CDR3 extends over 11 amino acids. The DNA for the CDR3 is TGCAGCGTTCGGGCCGGGGGGCAGCAGTTCTTC. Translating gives CSVRAGGQQFF.

The CDR3 coding sequence is TGTGCCAGCAGCTTAGAAGGGACTAGCGGCCGAGAAGGCGAGCAGTTCTTC. Its protein is CASSLEGTSGREGEQFF. The V gene is TRBV7-2, the J gene TRBJ2-1; 11 positions match TRBD2. The CDR3 is made up of 17 amino acids. The J segment lost 10 bases and the V segment lost 1 base, leaving 12 bases of the junction unmatched. Germline CDR1 reads SGHTA; CDR2 reads FQGNSA.

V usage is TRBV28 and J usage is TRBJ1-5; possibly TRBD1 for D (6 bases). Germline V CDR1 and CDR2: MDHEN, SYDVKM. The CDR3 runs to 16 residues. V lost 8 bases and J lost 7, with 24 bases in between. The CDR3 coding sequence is TGTGCCAGCGTGTCTCTCCTCTCAGGGGAAGGGCAGCCCCAGCATTTT. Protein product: CASVSLLSGEGQPQHF.

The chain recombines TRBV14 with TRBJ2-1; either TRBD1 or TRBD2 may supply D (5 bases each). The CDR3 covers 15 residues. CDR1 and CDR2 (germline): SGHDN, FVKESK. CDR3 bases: TGTGCTGAATCGGGGTGGGGGAGCTCCTACAATGAGCAGTTCTTC. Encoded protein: CAESGWGSSYNEQFF.

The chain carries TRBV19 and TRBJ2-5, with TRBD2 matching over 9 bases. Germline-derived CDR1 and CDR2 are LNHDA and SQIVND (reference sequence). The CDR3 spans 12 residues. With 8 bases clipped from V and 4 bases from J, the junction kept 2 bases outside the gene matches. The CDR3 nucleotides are TGTGCCAGTTCGCGGGAGGGAGAGACCCAGTACTTC. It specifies CASSREGETQYF.

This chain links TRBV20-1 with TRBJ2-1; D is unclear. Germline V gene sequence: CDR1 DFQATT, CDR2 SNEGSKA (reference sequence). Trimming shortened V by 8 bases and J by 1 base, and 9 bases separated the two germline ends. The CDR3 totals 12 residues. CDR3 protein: CSTTESYNEQFF. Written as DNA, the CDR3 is TGCAGTACTACGGAGTCCTACAATGAGCAGTTCTTC.

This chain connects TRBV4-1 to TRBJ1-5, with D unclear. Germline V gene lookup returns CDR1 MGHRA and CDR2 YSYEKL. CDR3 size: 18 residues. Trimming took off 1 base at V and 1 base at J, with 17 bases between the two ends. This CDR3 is CASSQVEYAGTSNQPQHF. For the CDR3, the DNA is TGCGCCAGCAGCCAAGTCGAATATGCGGGAACCAGCAATCAGCCCCAGCATTTT.

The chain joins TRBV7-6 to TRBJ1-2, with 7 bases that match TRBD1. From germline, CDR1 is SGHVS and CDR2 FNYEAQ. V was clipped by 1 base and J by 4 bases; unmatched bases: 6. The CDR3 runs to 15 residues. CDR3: CASSLGQGGIYGYTF. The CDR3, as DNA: TGTGCCAGCAGCTTAGGACAGGGTGGTATCTATGGCTACACCTTC.